The 31 T cell receptor beta chains below come from one sample, sequenced in a study of T cell responses to AZD1222 COVID-19 vaccine (dated by TCRdb to the early 2020s). The library came from the immunoSEQ multiplex PCR assay. What TCRdb holds here is the immuneACCESS table cut down to in-frame rearrangements. Part of the clones is not present; checked against another copy, under half of the missing clones reflect an unresolved V gene, and the others are unexplained. In all, the sample holds 120,000 or so clones, and roughly 88% of those were seen once. The biggest ten clones account for about 27% of the sample. The time point tag for this specimen amounts to: about 28 days (+/-7) after the second vaccine dose. The starting material was peripheral blood, obtained 28 days after the second AZD1222 dose. These receptors were obtained from an adult who received the AZD1222 COVID-19 vaccine.

V gene TRBV2 combines with J gene TRBJ1-6, with TRBD1 matching 10 bases. Germline lookup yields CDR1 SNHLY and CDR2 FYNNEI. Trimming removed 6 bases from V and 7 bases from J; junction bases left unmatched: 9. The CDR3 loop spans 16 amino acids. In DNA form, the CDR3 reads TGTGCCAGCAGGGACAGACAGGGGGCTGGGAATTCACCCCTCCACTTT. Translating gives CASRDRQGAGNSPLHF.

The V gene is TRBV10-1, the J gene TRBJ2-3, with D maybe TRBD1 (6 bases). There are 16 residues in the CDR3. The germline V gene has CDR1 WNHNN and CDR2 SYGVQD (reference sequence). The V gene lost 6 bases and the J gene lost 0 bases, with 16 bases spanning the gap. CDR3 nucleotide sequence: TGCGCCAGCAGCCTCTCTGGGGGCCTGAGCACAGATACGCAGTATTTT. This encodes CASSLSGGLSTDTQYF.

This rearrangement joins TRBV27 to TRBJ2-1; D is perhaps TRBD1 or TRBD2 (5 bases each). CDR1 is MNHEY, CDR2 SMNVEV, per germline (reference sequence). Trimming left V 2 bases short and J 2 bases short, with 13 bases between. CDR3 length equals 16 residues. CDR3 bases: TGTGCCAGCAGTTTAGGGCGGGCAGGGCCCTACAATGAGCAGTTCTTC. Residues: CASSLGRAGPYNEQFF.

V gene TRBV12-3 or TRBV12-4 combines with J gene TRBJ1-1, with D possibly matching TRBD1 (5 bases). This CDR3 contains 12 residues. V was trimmed by 1 base and J by 8 bases, leaving 8 bases between them. DNA for the CDR3: TGTGCCAGCAGTTTAGTTGGGGCAGAAGCTTTCTTT. It yields the protein CASSLVGAEAFF.

The chain couples TRBV6-5 to TRBJ2-7; 7 positions match TRBD2. The ends lost 8 bases at V and 1 base at J; junction bases unmatched: 8. This CDR3 spans 14 amino acids. The germline V gene has CDR1 MNHEY and CDR2 SVGAGI. Written as DNA, the CDR3 is TGTGCCAGCCGTTGGACGGGAGGATCCTACGAGCAGTACTTC. Amino acids: CASRWTGGSYEQYF.

The table lists this clone with a few counts. The chain combines TRBV4-3 with TRBJ2-3; D may be TRBD1 (5 bases). Trimming pared 0 bases from V and 1 base from J, leaving 17 bases between. In germline, CDR1 is LGHNA, CDR2 YSLEER. The CDR3 covers 18 residues. The CDR3, as DNA: TGCGCCAGCAGCCAAGATTTTGGGGCCGGTTTTCGCACAGATACGCAGTATTTT. This sequence encodes CASSQDFGAGFRTDTQYF.

This clone was seen more than once but under ten times. This chain connects TRBV3-1 (or the pseudogene TRBV3-2) to TRBJ2-3; D assignment may be TRBD1 or TRBD2 (5 bases each). The CDR3 totals 17 residues. CDR1 is LGHDT and CDR2 is YNNKEL in the germline V gene (reference sequence). The ends were cut back, 3 bases at V and 3 bases at J, with 19 bases in the middle. Here the CDR3 reads CASSHPSGPSVTDTQYF. CDR3 coding DNA: TGTGCCAGCAGCCACCCATCGGGGCCGAGTGTTACAGATACGCAGTATTTT.

This clone was detected once. Sequence at one end of the junction differs from germline and may be a read error. The CDR3 spells CASSNGGRFVF. The CDR3 nucleotides are TGTGCCAGCAGCAATGGGGGCCGGTTCGTCTTT. The gene calls are TRBV27 and TRBJ1-1, with a possible D match to TRBD1 (6 bases). Germline-derived CDR1 and CDR2 are MNHEY and SMNVEV (reference sequence). CDR3 length equals 11 residues.

This clone occurred a few times. This chain links TRBV19 with TRBJ1-5, with a weak D call TRBD1 (5 bases). Germline V gene data show CDR1 as LNHDA and CDR2 as SQIVND (reference sequence). This CDR3 is 13 amino acids long. Deletions cut 8 bases from V and 8 bases from J, with 16 bases between. The chain's CDR3 is CASAGGGLEPQHF. The CDR3 coding sequence is TGTGCCAGTGCGGGGGGAGGGCTGGAGCCCCAGCATTTT. Looking up the rest from reference TRBV19 and TRBJ1-5 gives the full variable domain: DGGITQSPKYLFRKEGQNVTLSCEQNLNHDAMYWYRQDPGQGLRLIYYSQIVNDFQKGDIAEGYSVSREKKESFPLTVTSAQKNPTAFYLCASAGGGLEPQHFGDGTRLSIL.

This chain connects TRBV2 to TRBJ1-1, with D perhaps matching TRBD1 (5 bases). The CDR3 spans 13 residues. CDR1 SNHLY and CDR2 FYNNEI come from the germline V gene. The V end lost 8 bases, the J end lost 2 bases, and 12 bases lay between the germline ends. The CDR3 DNA sequence: TGTGCCAGCCATTGGGACCTCAACACTGAAGCTTTCTTT. Protein product: CASHWDLNTEAFF. Based on the CDR3 plus reference TRBV2 and TRBJ1-1, the full variable domain is EPEVTQTPSHQVTQMGQEVILRCVPISNHLYFYWYRQILGQKVEFLVSFYNNEISEKSEIFDDQFSVERPDGSNFTLKIRSTKLEDSAMYFCASHWDLNTEAFFGQGTRLTVV.

V and J are TRBV6-1 and TRBJ1-6; no clear D gene. CDR3 length: 15 residues. V gave up 1 base and J gave up 0 bases, with 4 bases separating them. Per the germline V gene, CDR1 is MNHNS and CDR2 is SASEGT. CDR3 sequence (DNA): TGTGCCAGCAGTGAAGATTCCTCCTATAATTCACCCCTCCACTTT. This encodes CASSEDSSYNSPLHF.

The rearrangement uses TRBV18 and TRBJ1-2; no clear D gene. There are 13 residues in the CDR3. CDR1 KGHSH and CDR2 LQKENI come from the germline V gene. The germline V and J ends were trimmed by 7 bases and 5 bases, with 14 bases remaining between them. CDR3: CASFGGRGYGYTF. CDR3 coding DNA: TGTGCCAGCTTCGGCGGGAGAGGGTATGGCTACACCTTC.

The chain has TRBV10-1 and TRBJ2-3, with TRBD2 identical over 12 bases. The CDR3 spans 14 residues. The junction had 3 bases not matched to a gene; V was cut back by 6 bases and J by 5 bases. Germline lookup yields CDR1 WNHNN and CDR2 SYGVQD (reference sequence). The DNA of the CDR3 is TGCGCCAGCAGCGTGACTAGCGGGGGAGATACGCAGTATTTT. The encoded protein is CASSVTSGGDTQYF.

This chain uses TRBV27 with TRBJ2-7; 10 bases match TRBD1. Unmatched junction bases numbered 14, after V lost 5 bases and J lost 4 bases. Germline V gives CDR1 MNHEY, CDR2 SMNVEV (reference sequence). This CDR3 comprises 17 residues. The CDR3 protein is CASSPPPLRQGAYEQYF. CDR3 DNA: TGTGCCAGCAGTCCGCCCCCCCTTCGACAGGGGGCATACGAGCAGTACTTC.

The CDR3 protein is CASSFIAGGPHNEQFF. The CDR3 DNA is TGCGCCAGCAGCTTTATAGCGGGGGGGCCCCACAATGAGCAGTTCTTC. The V call is TRBV5-1, the J call TRBJ2-1; TRBD2 aligns across 11 bases. J lost 5 bases, V lost 2 bases, and 6 bases had no gene match. The CDR3 is 16 residues long. Germline V gives CDR1 SGHRS, CDR2 YFSETQ.

This clone was recorded only once. The V and J genes are TRBV7-8 and TRBJ1-2, with 7 bases aligning to TRBD1. Germline V gene sequence: CDR1 SGHVS, CDR2 FQNEAQ. Unmatched junction bases numbered 6, after V lost 5 bases and J lost 3 bases. CDR3 length: 14 amino acids. The CDR3 DNA reads as TGTGCCAGCAGCCAGGGGGGCGTCGACTATGGCTACACCTTC. Protein: CASSQGGVDYGYTF. Based on the CDR3 plus reference TRBV7-8 and TRBJ1-2, the full variable domain is GAGVSQSPRYKVAKRGQDVALRCDPISGHVSLFWYQQALGQGPEFLTYFQNEAQLDKSGLPSDRFFAERPEGSVSTLKIQRTQQEDSAVYLCASSQGGVDYGYTFGSGTRLTVV.

This clone was counted only a few times. The rearrangement uses TRBV7-2 and TRBJ2-5, with D unclear. Per the germline V gene, CDR1 is SGHTA and CDR2 is FQGNSA. V was clipped by 3 bases and J by 5 bases, with 16 bases between them. The CDR3 consists of 15 residues. The CDR3 DNA reads as TGTGCCAGCAGCTTTCAACACGGCCTGGGGGAGACCCAGTACTTC. It translates to CASSFQHGLGETQYF.

The genes are TRBV5-1 and TRBJ2-7; 11 bases align to TRBD1. Germline V gene sequence: CDR1 SGHRS, CDR2 YFSETQ. The ends lost 0 bases at V and 9 bases at J; junction bases unmatched: 8. The CDR3 totals 15 residues. CDR3 bases: TGCGCCAGCAGCTTGGCCGGTGGACAGGGGGCTGGGCAGTACTTC. Its translation: CASSLAGGQGAGQYF.

This rearrangement joins TRBV5-6 to TRBJ2-7; 7 bases fit TRBD2. J lost 3 bases, V lost 0 bases, and 12 bases had no gene match. The CDR3 contains 17 residues. Germline-derived CDR1 and CDR2 are SGHDT and YYEEEE. The CDR3 region has the DNA TGTGCCAGCAGCTTGGCTGGGCAAGCGGGGCGCTTCTACGAGCAGTACTTC. It specifies CASSLAGQAGRFYEQYF.

V and J are TRBV28 and TRBJ2-2; tentative D call: TRBD2 (6 bases). Germline V gene lookup returns CDR1 MDHEN and CDR2 SYDVKM. The CDR3 extends over 15 amino acids. Deletions cut 5 bases from V and 4 bases from J, with 14 bases between. This CDR3 is CASSPTSPGTGELFF. DNA of the CDR3: TGTGCCAGCAGTCCGACTAGTCCGGGCACCGGGGAGCTGTTTTTT.

This chain links TRBV3-1 (or the pseudogene TRBV3-2) with TRBJ2-5, with TRBD2 matching over 9 bases. The CDR3 extends over 16 amino acids. Germline loops: CDR1 LGHDT, CDR2 YNNKEL (reference sequence). The ends lost 0 bases at V and 4 bases at J; junction bases unmatched: 6. The CDR3 loop is CASSQDGRGGRETQYF. The CDR3 DNA reads as TGTGCCAGCAGCCAAGATGGGCGGGGGGGCCGAGAGACCCAGTACTTC.

V gene TRBV15 combines with J gene TRBJ1-1; 8 positions match TRBD1. The CDR3 runs 14 residues. Germline V gene data show CDR1 as LNHNV and CDR2 as YYDKDF (reference sequence). The J segment lost 0 bases and the V segment lost 8 bases, leaving 5 bases of the junction unmatched. The CDR3 here is CATSQGGLNTEAFF. The CDR3 DNA reads TGTGCCACCTCACAGGGGGGTTTGAACACTGAAGCTTTCTTT.

J is TRBJ1-5 and V is TRBV19; 8 nucleotides align to TRBD1. Germline V gene data show CDR1 as LNHDA and CDR2 as SQIVND (reference sequence). The J segment lost 4 bases and the V segment lost 7 bases, leaving 15 bases of the junction unmatched. The CDR3 runs 17 residues. The CDR3 DNA reads TGTGCCAGTACCACCCCAGGGGGCGTATTTGGTAATCAGCCCCAGCATTTT. Translating gives CASTTPGGVFGNQPQHF.

V is TRBV28 and J is TRBJ2-2, with 8 bases identical to TRBD2. This CDR3 has 18 residues. V was clipped by 3 bases and J by 2 bases; unmatched bases: 11. Germline V lookup: CDR1 MDHEN, CDR2 SYDVKM. CDR3 sequence reads: CASSFGVRRGVNTGELFF. In nucleotides, the CDR3 is TGTGCCAGCAGTTTTGGGGTGCGGCGGGGGGTCAACACCGGGGAGCTGTTTTTT.

This chain uses TRBV30 with TRBJ2-7; D is uncertain. Germline assignment: CDR1 GTSNPN and CDR2 SVGIG (reference sequence). Deletions cut 0 bases from V and 3 bases from J, with 6 bases between. This CDR3 is built from 12 residues. CDR3 sequence (DNA): TGTGCCTGGAGTGTACCTGGCTACGAGCAGTACTTC. It specifies CAWSVPGYEQYF.

The rearrangement links TRBV19 to TRBJ1-6, with 8 nucleotides matching TRBD1. The length of the CDR3 is 15 residues. V shed 3 bases, J shed 8 bases, and the junction held 6 bases outside the gene matches. The germline V gene encodes CDR1 LNHDA and CDR2 SQIVND (reference sequence). The CDR3 DNA is TGTGCCAGTAGTATTCAGGGGGCTCGGGATTCACCCCTCCACTTT. Encoded protein: CASSIQGARDSPLHF. Full variable domain (remainder filled in from reference TRBV19 and TRBJ1-6): DGGITQSPKYLFRKEGQNVTLSCEQNLNHDAMYWYRQDPGQGLRLIYYSQIVNDFQKGDIAEGYSVSREKKESFPLTVTSAQKNPTAFYLCASSIQGARDSPLHFGNGTRLTVT.

The rearrangement uses TRBV19 and TRBJ2-7; tentative D call: TRBD2 (6 bases). The CDR3 is 13 amino acids. Looked up from germline, CDR1 is LNHDA and CDR2 is SQIVND (reference sequence). V shed 8 bases and J shed 1 base, with 12 bases lying between them. The CDR3 DNA is TGTGCCAGTTGCGGGACGGGTTCCTACGAGCAGTACTTC. Its translation: CASCGTGSYEQYF.

The chain joins TRBV2 to TRBJ1-1, with TRBD1 matching over 8 bases. The CDR3 contains 17 residues. Looked up from germline, CDR1 is SNHLY and CDR2 is FYNNEI. The V segment lost 6 bases and the J segment 3 bases; nucleotides outside the gene matches: 15. The CDR3 DNA reads TGTGCCAGCAGAAGGACAGGGCCGGCAGGCGGGGACACTGAAGCTTTCTTT. Protein product: CASRRTGPAGGDTEAFF.

The rearrangement links TRBV3-1 (or the pseudogene TRBV3-2) to TRBJ2-1, with TRBD2 as a possible D gene (7 bases). From germline, CDR1 is LGHDT and CDR2 YNNKEL (reference sequence). Trimming removed 5 bases from V and 9 bases from J, with 20 bases in between. This CDR3 has 15 amino acids. The DNA for the CDR3 is TGTGCCAGCAGCGCTGGAGGGGGGGGCATGGCTGAGCAGTTCTTC. Its protein is CASSAGGGGMAEQFF.

V usage is TRBV5-1 and J usage is TRBJ2-1; 7 bases line up with TRBD1. The CDR3 length is 18 residues. The junction had 17 bases not matched to a gene; V was cut back by 0 bases and J by 8 bases. Germline values: CDR1 SGHRS, CDR2 YFSETQ. As DNA, the CDR3 is TGCGCCAGCAGCTTGGAGGGGGCTCCACCAAGAGGGAATCATGAGCAGTTCTTC. Amino acids: CASSLEGAPPRGNHEQFF.

The chain has TRBV9 and TRBJ2-1; TRBD1 is a possible D gene (6 bases). V lost 0 bases, J lost 10 bases, and 8 bases lay in between. The length of the CDR3 is 12 residues. The V gene's germline CDR1 is SGDLS and CDR2 YYNGEE. The CDR3 nucleotides read TGTGCCAGCAGCGTAGAAGGGGGAGAGCAGTTCTTC. Amino acid sequence: CASSVEGGEQFF.